The 17 T cell receptor beta chains in this list originate from one sample, sequenced in a study of OX40 agonist ivuxolimab in advanced cancers. This table comes from immunoSEQ multiplex PCR, and its TCRdb copy is limited to in-frame clones, with some not included. The data contain about 38,000 clones, around 87% of them seen just once; the ten biggest clones take up roughly 32%. Sequenced material: CD4+ or CD8+ T cells sorted from blood, taken in a trial of the OX40 agonist ivuxolimab. All receptors come from an adult with an advanced solid tumor such as melanoma, head and neck, liver or kidney cancer.

The genes are TRBV30 and TRBJ1-2; no clear D. Germline CDR1 GTSNPN, CDR2 SVGIG (reference sequence). This CDR3 region has 15 residues. The V gene lost 4 bases and the J gene lost 4 bases, with 19 bases spanning the gap. CDR3 protein: CAWIPPGYISYGYTF. DNA of the CDR3: TGTGCCTGGATCCCCCCCGGATACATATCCTATGGCTACACCTTC.

This clone was seen once. The V gene is TRBV4-1, the J gene TRBJ2-5, with 12 bases aligning to TRBD2. Germline CDR1 and CDR2: MGHRA and YSYEKL. The CDR3 is 14 amino acids. Trimming removed 4 bases from V and 3 bases from J; junction bases left unmatched: 0. CDR3 nucleotide sequence: TGCGCCAGCAGCCGGACTAGCGGGAAAGAGACCCAGTACTTC. It codes for CASSRTSGKETQYF.

The rearrangement links TRBV18 to TRBJ2-7; TRBD1 matches 7 bases. CDR1 is KGHSH, CDR2 LQKENI, per germline. With V trimmed by 5 bases and J by 3 bases, 4 bases remained unmatched. This CDR3 comprises 13 residues. This CDR3 is CASSKGQSYEQYF. CDR3 DNA sequence: TGTGCCAGCTCAAAGGGACAGAGCTACGAGCAGTACTTC.

The chain couples TRBV11-2 to TRBJ1-2; possibly TRBD1 for D (5 bases). Germline CDR1 SGHAT, CDR2 FQNNGV. The CDR3 loop spans 18 amino acids. V was cut by 1 base and J by 4 bases, with 22 bases left in between. Here the CDR3 reads CASSLGGGLLGVSYGYTF. Here the CDR3 DNA reads TGTGCCAGCAGCTTAGGGGGGGGACTTCTGGGAGTCTCCTATGGCTACACCTTC.

The chain couples TRBV7-3 to TRBJ1-1, with TRBD1 as a possible D gene (5 bases). V was cut by 0 bases and J by 0 bases, with 8 bases left in between. Germline V gene sequence: CDR1 SGHTA, CDR2 FQGTGA. The CDR3 is 15 amino acids. The CDR3 nucleotides read TGTGCCAGCAGCTTAACTTCAGGGATGAACACTGAAGCTTTCTTT. Translation: CASSLTSGMNTEAFF.

The chain joins TRBV19 to TRBJ1-4; TRBD1 aligns across 10 bases. Per the germline V gene, CDR1 is LNHDA and CDR2 is SQIVND (reference sequence). V was pared by 8 bases and J by 5 bases, with 8 bases of the junction left unmatched. The CDR3 is 15 amino acids. DNA for the CDR3: TGTGCCAGTCGGGACAGGGGACTTGGAAATGAAAAACTGTTTTTT. This sequence encodes CASRDRGLGNEKLFF.

The chain couples TRBV6-1 to TRBJ2-1, with D uncertain. This CDR3 is 12 amino acids long. CDR1 and CDR2 (germline): MNHNS, SASEGT. V lost 6 bases to trimming and J lost 8 bases, with 11 bases between them. CDR3 coding DNA: TGTGCCAGCAGCGGACGGTCTGATGAGCAGTTCTTC. It codes for CASSGRSDEQFF.

The chain has TRBV28 and TRBJ2-7; 9 nucleotides line up with TRBD1. The V and J ends lost 8 bases and 5 bases, in that order; junction bases with no gene match: 10. Germline values: CDR1 MDHEN, CDR2 SYDVKM. The CDR3 is made up of 14 amino acids. This CDR3 reads CASRFPQGADEQYF. For the CDR3, the DNA is TGTGCCAGCCGCTTCCCACAGGGGGCGGACGAGCAGTACTTC.

The chain recombines TRBV12-5 with TRBJ1-1; no firm D call. V dropped 1 base and J dropped 1 base, with 13 bases sitting between them. The CDR3 sequence is 16 residues long. CDR1 and CDR2 from the germline V gene are LGHNT and FRNRAP. In DNA form, the CDR3 reads TGTGCTAGTGGTTTGGCTCCAAAGGAGTCGAACACTGAAGCTTTCTTT. Translated, it gives CASGLAPKESNTEAFF.

V gene TRBV10-3 combines with J gene TRBJ2-3, with 9 bases that match TRBD2. Germline values: CDR1 ENHRY, CDR2 SYGVKD. Losses at the gene ends were 3 bases for V and 2 bases for J; bases not matched to a gene: 3. The CDR3 length is 15 residues. The DNA of the CDR3 is TGTGCCATCAGTGATTCTAGCGGGGCCACAGATACGCAGTATTTT. This translates into CAISDSSGATDTQYF.

In this sample, this clone turned up once. This rearrangement joins TRBV4-1 to TRBJ1-1; no clear D gene. The CDR3 consists of 11 residues. V shed 8 bases and J shed 4 bases, with 8 bases lying between them. CDR1 is MGHRA and CDR2 is YSYEKL in the germline V gene. CDR3 DNA: TGCGCCAGCGCCGCGGGCACTGAAGCTTTCTTT. Its protein product is CASAAGTEAFF.

This chain uses TRBV7-9 with TRBJ1-6; D gene uncertain. Germline CDR1 SEHNR, CDR2 FQNEAQ (reference sequence). Trimming cost V 1 base and J 0 bases, with 10 bases left between them. The CDR3 extends over 17 amino acids. CDR3 region: CASSLDARSSYNSPLHF. CDR3 DNA sequence: TGTGCCAGCAGCTTAGATGCACGGAGCTCCTATAATTCACCCCTCCACTTT. Full variable domain (missing parts from reference TRBV7-9 and TRBJ1-6): DTGVSQNPRHKITKRGQNVTFRCDPISEHNRLYWYRQTLGQGPEFLTYFQNEAQLEKSRLLSDRFSAERPKGSFSTLEIQRTEQGDSAMYLCASSLDARSSYNSPLHFGNGTRLTVT.

The gene calls are TRBV19 and TRBJ2-5; the D is unclear. CDR3 length equals 13 residues. Trimming removed 3 bases from V and 2 bases from J, with 7 bases in between. The germline gives CDR1 LNHDA, CDR2 SQIVND (reference sequence). The CDR3: CASSIGQQETQYF. In nucleotides, the CDR3 is TGTGCCAGTAGTATTGGGCAGCAAGAGACCCAGTACTTC.

This chain uses TRBV10-3 with TRBJ2-2, with 11 bases matching TRBD1. The V gene's germline CDR1 is ENHRY and CDR2 SYGVKD. The CDR3 loop spans 18 amino acids. V was clipped by 0 bases and J by 2 bases; unmatched bases: 5. The CDR3 nucleotides are TGTGCCATCAGTGAGTCCGCCGGGACAGGGGGTAACACCGGGGAGCTGTTTTTT. Translating gives CAISESAGTGGNTGELFF.

The chain recombines TRBV5-4 with TRBJ2-7, with 7 bases fitting TRBD1. Germline trimming cut 2 bases from V and 0 bases from J; bases unmatched to any gene: 5. Germline-derived CDR1 and CDR2 are SGHNT and YYREEE (reference sequence). The CDR3 is 15 residues long. The CDR3 is CASSFRAGGSYEQYF. DNA for the CDR3: TGTGCCAGCAGCTTTAGGGCAGGGGGCTCCTACGAGCAGTACTTC.

The CDR3 coding sequence is TGTGCCAGTATTCCCGGGGGGGGAAGCACAGATACGCAGTATTTT. As protein: CASIPGGGSTDTQYF. The rearrangement links TRBV19 to TRBJ2-3; the match to TRBD2 covers 8 bases. Germline assignment: CDR1 LNHDA and CDR2 SQIVND (reference sequence). CDR3 length: 15 amino acids. Trimming cost V 7 bases and J 0 bases; bases outside gene matches: 6. Full variable domain (missing parts from reference TRBV19 and TRBJ2-3): DGGITQSPKYLFRKEGQNVTLSCEQNLNHDAMYWYRQDPGQGLRLIYYSQIVNDFQKGDIAEGYSVSREKKESFPLTVTSAQKNPTAFYLCASIPGGGSTDTQYFGPGTRLTVL.

The genes are TRBV19 and TRBJ2-2; weak D call: TRBD2 (5 bases). This CDR3 is 15 amino acids long. The germline V gene encodes CDR1 LNHDA and CDR2 SQIVND (reference sequence). Trimming took off 7 bases at V and 7 bases at J, with 19 bases between the two ends. The chain's CDR3 is CASMEYGLGDGELFF. The CDR3 bases are TGTGCCAGTATGGAATATGGACTGGGAGACGGGGAGCTGTTTTTT.